The 26 T cell receptor beta chains reported below all come from one sample, sequenced in a study of neurological immune-mediated disorders. A single record per CDR3 protein comes from TCRdb applying MiXCR to the 5' RACE reads. The table has tens of thousands of distinct CDR3 sequences, roughly 6% seen once; the top ten hold about 0.54%. The sample taken for sequencing was CD4+ T cells from blood. The receptors shown here come from a woman in her 40s in good health.

This clonotype was seen many times. This rearrangement joins TRBV9 to TRBJ2-5; perhaps TRBD2 as D (6 bases). Germline V gives CDR1 SGDLS, CDR2 YYNGEE. The germline V and J ends were trimmed by 1 base and 5 bases, with 12 bases remaining between them. The CDR3 has 14 residues. The CDR3 protein is CASSVSSRGETQYF. The CDR3 DNA is TGTGCCAGCAGCGTATCAAGTCGGGGGGAGACCCAGTACTTC.

This clonotype occurred many times. The chain carries TRBV7-2 and TRBJ1-2, with TRBD1 matching 7 bases. Per germline, CDR1 SGHTA and CDR2 FQGNSA. This CDR3 spans 17 amino acids. With 0 bases clipped from V and 8 bases from J, the junction kept 15 bases outside the gene matches. CDR3 nucleotides: TGTGCCAGCAGCTTAGCGGCATCAACAGGGGCATTTTACGGCTACACCTTC. It encodes CASSLAASTGAFYGYTF.

Ten or more counts support this clonotype. CDR3 DNA: TGCGCCAGCAGCTTGTTTAGCGGGAGCACAGATACGCAGTATTTT. This translates into CASSLFSGSTDTQYF. The rearrangement links TRBV5-1 to TRBJ2-3; 7 bases agree with TRBD2. The CDR3 is made up of 15 amino acids. Per germline, CDR1 SGHRS and CDR2 YFSETQ. V lost 1 base to trimming and J lost 0 bases; unmatched junction nucleotides: 2.

This clonotype was counted at least ten times. This chain joins TRBV20-1 and TRBJ2-1, with 8 positions matching TRBD1. Germline V lookup: CDR1 DFQATT, CDR2 SNEGSKA (reference sequence). The CDR3 has 13 amino acids. Trimming at V came to 5 bases and at J to 2 bases, leaving 2 bases not matched to a gene. CDR3 DNA: TGCAGTGCTTGGACAGGGACCTACAATGAGCAGTTCTTC. This sequence encodes CSAWTGTYNEQFF.

This clonotype was seen at least ten times. The rearrangement links TRBV28 to TRBJ2-1; 10 nucleotides line up with TRBD1. There are 16 residues in the CDR3. Per the germline V gene, CDR1 is MDHEN and CDR2 is SYDVKM. V shed 2 bases, J shed 3 bases, and the junction held 4 bases outside the gene matches. The DNA of the CDR3 is TGTGCCAGCAGTTTACCGACAGGGGGCAACTACAATGAGCAGTTCTTC. Protein product: CASSLPTGGNYNEQFF.

This clonotype was counted many times. The chain employs TRBV29-1 and TRBJ2-2, with a possible D match to TRBD1 (6 bases). The V gene lost 4 bases and the J gene lost 4 bases, with 10 bases spanning the gap. The length of the CDR3 is 13 residues. Per the germline V gene, CDR1 is SQVTM and CDR2 is ANQGSEA. The CDR3 coding sequence is TGCAGCGTTGGCCTAGGGGGCACCGGGGAGCTGTTTTTT. Amino acid sequence: CSVGLGGTGELFF.

Many counts were recorded for this clonotype. CDR3 nucleotide sequence: TGCAGTGCTAGAGATCAGGGGGCTGGGGCCAACGTCCTGACTTTC. This gives the protein CSARDQGAGANVLTF. The chain couples TRBV20-1 to TRBJ2-6; 7 bases are shared with TRBD1. CDR3 length: 15 residues. J lost 2 bases, V lost 0 bases, and 1 base had no gene match. From germline, CDR1 is DFQATT and CDR2 SNEGSKA (reference sequence).

This clonotype was seen ten or more times. The chain joins TRBV7-2 to TRBJ2-3; 7 nucleotides match TRBD2. The CDR3 sequence is 15 residues long. Germline V gene sequence: CDR1 SGHTA, CDR2 FQGNSA. Trimming cost V 6 bases and J 5 bases; bases outside gene matches: 11. The DNA for the CDR3 is TGTGCCAGCAGGCCAGTTGCGGGAGAGGGAGATACGCAGTATTTT. It yields the protein CASRPVAGEGDTQYF. Using reference TRBV7-2 and TRBJ2-3 for the parts outside the CDR3, the full variable domain is GAGVSQSPSNKVTEKGKDVELRCDPISGHTALYWYRQSLGQGLEFLIYFQGNSAPDKSGLPSDRFSAERTGGSVSTLTIQRTQQEDSAVYLCASRPVAGEGDTQYFGPGTRLTVL.

This clonotype was recorded many times. V gene TRBV25-1 combines with J gene TRBJ2-7; D might be TRBD1 or TRBD2, each matching 5 bases. Trimming stripped 1 base from V and 3 bases from J, with 10 bases between. CDR3 length: 14 residues. Germline V gene sequence: CDR1 MGHDK, CDR2 SYGVNS. The CDR3: CASSEFGADYEQYF. Written as DNA, the CDR3 is TGTGCCAGCAGTGAATTCGGGGCAGACTACGAGCAGTACTTC.

This clonotype was seen many times. The J gene is TRBJ2-7, the V gene TRBV2; D gene ambiguous. The germline V gene encodes CDR1 SNHLY and CDR2 FYNNEI. The V and J ends lost 5 bases and 4 bases respectively, with 6 bases between them. The CDR3 loop spans 11 amino acids. CDR3 in amino acids: CASSLVYEQYF. CDR3 bases: TGTGCCAGCAGTCTCGTTTACGAGCAGTACTTC.

This clonotype was picked up many times. The gene calls are TRBV29-1 and TRBJ2-2; 13 bases are a match to TRBD2. This CDR3 has 15 amino acids. The J segment lost 2 bases and the V segment lost 7 bases, leaving 4 bases of the junction unmatched. Germline V lookup: CDR1 SQVTM, CDR2 ANQGSEA. CDR3 residues: CSGTSGSPNTGELFF. The CDR3 nucleotides are TGCAGCGGGACTAGCGGGAGCCCTAACACCGGGGAGCTGTTTTTT.

This clonotype was counted ten times or more. CDR3 amino acids: CASSVASGSYEQYF. The CDR3 coding sequence is TGTGCCAGCAGTGTAGCTAGCGGGAGCTACGAGCAGTACTTC. The chain combines TRBV6-1 with TRBJ2-7; 10 nucleotides match TRBD2. V lost 4 bases to trimming and J lost 3 bases; unmatched junction nucleotides: 3. The CDR3 is made up of 14 amino acids. The germline V gene has CDR1 MNHNS and CDR2 SASEGT.

By share of the sample, this clonotype is medium-sized. The chain is built from TRBV29-1 and TRBJ2-1, with 8 bases that match TRBD1. The CDR3 sequence is 16 residues long. Germline CDR1 is SQVTM and CDR2 is ANQGSEA. J gave up 6 bases and V 4 bases, and 14 bases lay outside the gene matches. As DNA, the CDR3 is TGCAGCGTTGGGGGGCCCGACAGGGGTAATTCCAATGAGCAGTTCTTC. Protein: CSVGGPDRGNSNEQFF.

This sequence joins TRBV19 and TRBJ2-5, with a tentative D call TRBD1 (5 bases). The CDR3 runs to 12 residues. The germline V gene encodes CDR1 LNHDA and CDR2 SQIVND (reference sequence). The ends were cut back, 6 bases at V and 4 bases at J, with 9 bases in the middle. The CDR3 DNA follows: TGTGCCAGTAGCACAGGACCAGAGACCCAGTACTTC. Protein product: CASSTGPETQYF.

The table lists this clonotype with many counts. The chain employs TRBV12-3 or TRBV12-4 and TRBJ1-5; D not certain. The CDR3 extends over 13 amino acids. V lost 4 bases and J lost 7, with 11 bases in between. As DNA, the CDR3 is TGTGCCAGCAGTTGGACCCAGACCCAGCCCCAGCATTTT. Protein product: CASSWTQTQPQHF.

By sample share, this clonotype is medium-sized (0.01 to 0.1%). V is TRBV5-5 and J is TRBJ2-5; D is unclear. Trimming shortened V by 2 bases and J by 5 bases, and 7 bases separated the two germline ends. Germline CDR1 and CDR2: SGHKS and YYEKEE (reference sequence). This CDR3 comprises 12 residues. The CDR3 DNA reads as TGTGCCAGCAGCTTTCAGTTTGAGACCCAGTACTTC. Its protein is CASSFQFETQYF.

This clonotype was observed at least ten times. The CDR3 nucleotides read TGCGCCAGCAGCATTCTAGCGGGAGAAGAGACCCAGTACTTC. Translated: CASSILAGEETQYF. The chain combines TRBV5-1 with TRBJ2-5; 10 nucleotides agree with TRBD2. V lost 4 bases to trimming and J lost 3 bases; unmatched junction nucleotides: 3. Per the germline V gene, CDR1 is SGHRS and CDR2 is YFSETQ. The CDR3 covers 14 residues.

This clonotype occurred many times. V is TRBV5-1 and J is TRBJ2-5; 7 bases align to TRBD2. The germline V gene has CDR1 SGHRS and CDR2 YFSETQ. This CDR3 has 16 amino acids. J lost 1 base, V lost 3 bases, and 9 bases had no gene match. The CDR3 DNA reads as TGCGCCAGCAGCTCCTTGGCTAGCGGATTCCAAGAGACCCAGTACTTC. Protein sequence: CASSSLASGFQETQYF. The full variable domain, with the rest looked up from reference TRBV5-1 and TRBJ2-5, is KAGVTQTPRYLIKTRGQQVTLSCSPISGHRSVSWYQQTPGQGLQFLFEYFSETQRNKGNFPGRFSGRQFSNSRSEMNVSTLELGDSALYLCASSSLASGFQETQYFGPGTRLLVL.

This clonotype was observed many times. The J gene is TRBJ2-7, the V gene TRBV15; 9 bases align to TRBD1. The CDR3 is made up of 15 amino acids. Germline CDR1 is LNHNV and CDR2 is YYDKDF (reference sequence). V trimming: 2 bases; J trimming: 5 bases; junction bases outside the gene matches: 7. CDR3 sequence reads: CATSRPGTGRHEQYF. The CDR3 DNA follows: TGTGCCACCAGCAGACCAGGGACAGGGAGACACGAGCAGTACTTC.

This clonotype was observed at least ten times. The V call is TRBV6-1, the J call TRBJ2-1; 10 bases are shared with TRBD2. Trimming took 3 bases from V and 6 from J; bases not matched to a gene: 8. Per germline, CDR1 MNHNS and CDR2 SASEGT. The CDR3 length is 16 residues. CDR3 sequence (DNA): TGTGCCAGCAGTGATAATCTAGCGGGAGTGTCCAATGAGCAGTTCTTC. This codes for CASSDNLAGVSNEQFF.

This clonotype showed up many times. V is TRBV7-3 and J is TRBJ2-2; D is possibly TRBD2 (6 bases). CDR1 and CDR2 (germline): SGHTA, FQGTGA. The CDR3 spans 14 residues. V gave up 7 bases and J gave up 4 bases, with 13 bases separating them. CDR3 amino acids: CASTPMGGTGELFF. As DNA, the CDR3 is TGTGCCAGCACCCCTATGGGGGGCACCGGGGAGCTGTTTTTT.

This clonotype was observed at least ten times. This chain links TRBV6-6 with TRBJ2-5; TRBD1 matches 7 bases. Germline CDR1 and CDR2: MNHNY and SVGAGI (reference sequence). The CDR3 runs 14 residues. V dropped 4 bases and J dropped 3; count of bases not matched to a gene: 5. In DNA form, the CDR3 reads TGTGCCAGCAGTTCCTTTGGGACAGAAGAGACCCAGTACTTC. Amino acids: CASSSFGTEETQYF.

In this sample, this clonotype turned up many times. The V gene is TRBV5-1, the J gene TRBJ2-7; D is perhaps TRBD1 (6 bases). Trimming removed 4 bases at V and 3 bases at J, with 14 bases between. CDR1 SGHRS and CDR2 YFSETQ come from the germline V gene. There are 14 residues in the CDR3. The CDR3 here is CASSEPGHDYEQYF. DNA for the CDR3: TGCGCCAGCAGCGAACCGGGACACGACTACGAGCAGTACTTC. The whole variable domain, filled in from reference TRBV5-1 and TRBJ2-7, reads KAGVTQTPRYLIKTRGQQVTLSCSPISGHRSVSWYQQTPGQGLQFLFEYFSETQRNKGNFPGRFSGRQFSNSRSEMNVSTLELGDSALYLCASSEPGHDYEQYFGPGTRLTVT.

This clonotype was counted many times. The V call is TRBV20-1, the J call TRBJ2-7, with D hard to call. CDR1 DFQATT and CDR2 SNEGSKA come from the germline V gene (reference sequence). Trimming left V 0 bases short and J 1 base short, with 13 bases between. The CDR3 covers 15 residues. The CDR3 protein is CSARDLRRSSYEQYF. The CDR3 region has the DNA TGCAGTGCTAGAGATCTCCGGCGGAGTTCCTACGAGCAGTACTTC.

This clonotype was recorded at least ten times. Sequence at one end of the junction differs from germline and may be a read error. The chain combines TRBV14 with TRBJ2-7; 9 bases fit TRBD1. The CDR3 covers 11 residues. Germline V CDR1 and CDR2: SGHDN, FVKESK. The CDR3 region has the DNA TGTGCCAGCAGCCGGACAGGGGTGCTTTCCTTC. Its translation is CASSRTGVLSF. Together with reference TRBV14 and TRBJ2-7, the CDR3 gives the full variable domain: EAGVTQFPSHSVIEKGQTVTLRCDPISGHDNLYWYRRVMGKEIKFLLHFVKESKQDESGMPNNRFLAERTGGTYSTLKVQPAELEDSGVYFCASSRTGVLSFGPGTRLTVT.

This clonotype was counted at least ten times. This chain connects TRBV6-5 to TRBJ2-7, with D possibly being TRBD2 (6 bases). The CDR3 is 15 amino acids. Trimming pared 3 bases from V and 2 bases from J, leaving 14 bases between. Looked up from germline, CDR1 is MNHEY and CDR2 is SVGAGI. Here the CDR3 DNA reads TGTGCCAGCAGTTATAACGGGAGAGGACCCTACGAGCAGTACTTC. Protein: CASSYNGRGPYEQYF.